This T cell receptor beta chain was retrieved from a study of blood T cell repertoires in COVID-19. Study background: Sources were T cells, B-cell-depleted T cells, or PBMCs; the material itself was cDNA or gDNA.

V was shortened by 6 bases and J by 8 bases, with 10 bases between the two germline ends. This CDR3 spans 11 amino acids. The germline gives CDR1 LGHDT, CDR2 YNNKEL (reference sequence). As handled by the study authors: Counts of nucleated cells, estimated from reference gene primer amplification, were obtained. TCRdb's copy holds only in-frame clones and misses some; the assay was immunoSEQ multiplex PCR. The V and J calls and the clone size are those of that table, but D and trimming were determined from the DNA. The sample lists about 230,000 clones; about 79% were seen once. The specimen sequenced was peripheral blood. This rearrangement joins TRBV3-1 (or the pseudogene TRBV3-2) to TRBJ1-1, with a tentative D call TRBD1 (5 bases). The TCR originated in a man aged 40-49 years who had recovered from COVID-19. CDR3 amino acids: CASSDGGEAFF. CDR3 DNA sequence: TGTGCCAGCAGTGACGGGGGGGAAGCTTTCTTT.